This T cell receptor (beta chain) was captured by sequencing in a study of blood T cells in healthy people across ages. There are 13 residues in the CDR3. CDR1 and CDR2 from the germline V gene are MNHNS and SASEGT. The V end was cut by 5 bases, the J end by 5 bases, with 12 bases between. Sample-barcoded 5' priming and a J-beta primer mix drove a second PCR of roughly 7 to 11 cycles. TCRdb called the 5' RACE reads again in MiXCR, with one record for every CDR3 protein. This table has around 320,000 distinct CDR3 sequences, roughly 26% appearing once. This clonotype was obtained from a woman in her 70s in good health. This chain links TRBV6-1 with TRBJ2-5; D is undetermined. Sequencing was done on a sample of blood. The CDR3 loop reads CASSFGIRETQYF. CDR3 nucleotide sequence: TGTGCCAGCAGTTTTGGGATCCGGGAGACCCAGTACTTC.